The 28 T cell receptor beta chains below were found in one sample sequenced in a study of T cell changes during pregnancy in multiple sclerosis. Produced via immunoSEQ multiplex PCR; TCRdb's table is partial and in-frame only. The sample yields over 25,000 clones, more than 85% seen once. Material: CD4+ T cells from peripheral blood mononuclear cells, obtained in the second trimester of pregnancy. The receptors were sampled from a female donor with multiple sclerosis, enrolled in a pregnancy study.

The CDR3 reads CAFDGSTYEQYF. The CDR3, as DNA: TGTGCGTTCGACGGGTCCACCTACGAGCAGTACTTC. The J gene is TRBJ2-7, the V gene TRBV30; D is unresolved. Germline-derived CDR1 and CDR2 are GTSNPN and SVGIG (reference sequence). CDR3 length: 12 amino acids.

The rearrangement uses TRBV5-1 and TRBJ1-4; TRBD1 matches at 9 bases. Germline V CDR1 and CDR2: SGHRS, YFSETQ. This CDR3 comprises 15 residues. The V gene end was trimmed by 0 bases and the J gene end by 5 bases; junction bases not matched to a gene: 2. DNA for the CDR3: TGCGCCAGCAGCTTGGTTGGGACAGGGAATGAAAAACTGTTTTTT. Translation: CASSLVGTGNEKLFF.

This chain's CDR3 is CASSQEGGDGGELFF. As DNA, the CDR3 is TGTGCCAGCAGCCAAGAGGGCGGGGACGGCGGGGAGCTGTTTTTT. This chain uses TRBV4-2 with TRBJ2-2; D possibly corresponds to TRBD2 (6 bases). Deletions cut 0 bases from V and 7 bases from J, with 12 bases between. The CDR3 is 15 amino acids. The germline V gene has CDR1 LGHNA and CDR2 YNFKEQ.

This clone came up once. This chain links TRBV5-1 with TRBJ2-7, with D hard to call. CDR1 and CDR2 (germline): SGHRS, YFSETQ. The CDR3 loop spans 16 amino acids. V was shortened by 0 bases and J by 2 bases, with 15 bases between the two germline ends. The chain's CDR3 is CASSLVETNFAYEQYF. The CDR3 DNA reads TGCGCCAGCAGCTTGGTAGAGACAAACTTCGCCTACGAGCAGTACTTC.

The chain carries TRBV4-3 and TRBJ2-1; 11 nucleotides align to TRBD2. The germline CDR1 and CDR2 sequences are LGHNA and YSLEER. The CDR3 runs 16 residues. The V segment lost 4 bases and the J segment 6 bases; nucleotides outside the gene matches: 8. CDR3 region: CASSRAGTSGSNEQFF. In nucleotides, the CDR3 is TGCGCCAGCAGCCGAGCCGGGACTAGCGGATCCAATGAGCAGTTCTTC.

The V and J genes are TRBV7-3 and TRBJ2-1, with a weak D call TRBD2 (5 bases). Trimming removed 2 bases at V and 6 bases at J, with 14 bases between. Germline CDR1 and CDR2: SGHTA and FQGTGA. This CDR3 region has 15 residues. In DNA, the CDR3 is TGTGCCAGCAGCTTACTCTCGACCGCGGGCAATGAGCAGTTCTTC. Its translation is CASSLLSTAGNEQFF.

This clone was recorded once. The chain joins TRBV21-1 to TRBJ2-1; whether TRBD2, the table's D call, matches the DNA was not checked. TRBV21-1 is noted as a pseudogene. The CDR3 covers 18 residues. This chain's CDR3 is CASSGTSGRASSYNEQFF. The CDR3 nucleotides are TGTGCCAGCAGCGGAACTAGCGGGAGGGCGAGCTCCTACAATGAGCAGTTCTTC.

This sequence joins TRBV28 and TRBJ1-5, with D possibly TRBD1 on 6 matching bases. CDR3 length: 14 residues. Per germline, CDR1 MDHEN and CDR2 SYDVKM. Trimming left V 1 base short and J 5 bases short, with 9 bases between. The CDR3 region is CASSLYQGYQPQHF. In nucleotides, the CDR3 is TGTGCCAGCAGTTTATATCAGGGGTATCAGCCCCAGCATTTT. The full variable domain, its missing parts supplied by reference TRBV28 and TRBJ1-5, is DVKVTQSSRYLVKRTGEKVFLECVQDMDHENMFWYRQDPGLGLRLIYFSYDVKMKEKGDIPEGYSVSREKKERFSLILESASTNQTSMYLCASSLYQGYQPQHFGDGTRLSIL.

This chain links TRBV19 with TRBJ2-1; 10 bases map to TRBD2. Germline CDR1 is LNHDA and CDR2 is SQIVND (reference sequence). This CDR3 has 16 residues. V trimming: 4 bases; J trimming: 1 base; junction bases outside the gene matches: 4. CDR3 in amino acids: CASSTSGSRSYNEQFF. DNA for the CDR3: TGTGCCAGTAGTACTAGCGGGAGTAGGTCCTACAATGAGCAGTTCTTC.

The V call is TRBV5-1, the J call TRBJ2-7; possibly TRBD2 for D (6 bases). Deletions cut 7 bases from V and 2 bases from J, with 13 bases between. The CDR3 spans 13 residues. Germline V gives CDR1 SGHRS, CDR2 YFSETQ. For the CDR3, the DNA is TGCGCCAGCGGTGGGGGGTCAGCCTACGAGCAGTACTTC. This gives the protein CASGGGSAYEQYF.

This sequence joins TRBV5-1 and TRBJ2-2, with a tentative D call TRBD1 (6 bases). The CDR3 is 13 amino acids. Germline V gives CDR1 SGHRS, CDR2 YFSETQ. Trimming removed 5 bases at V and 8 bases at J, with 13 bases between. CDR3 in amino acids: CASRDSLGGELFF. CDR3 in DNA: TGCGCCAGCAGGGACAGTTTAGGAGGGGAGCTGTTTTTT.

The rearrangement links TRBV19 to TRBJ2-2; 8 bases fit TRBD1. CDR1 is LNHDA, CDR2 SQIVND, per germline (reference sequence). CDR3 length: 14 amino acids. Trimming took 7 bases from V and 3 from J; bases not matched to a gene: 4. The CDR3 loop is CASMETGDTGELFF. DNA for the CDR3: TGTGCCAGTATGGAGACAGGGGACACCGGGGAGCTGTTTTTT.

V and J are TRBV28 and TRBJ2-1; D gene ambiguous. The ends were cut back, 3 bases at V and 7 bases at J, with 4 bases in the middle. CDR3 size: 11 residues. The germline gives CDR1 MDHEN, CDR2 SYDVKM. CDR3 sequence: CASSFRNEQFF. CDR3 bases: TGTGCCAGCAGTTTCAGAAATGAGCAGTTCTTC.

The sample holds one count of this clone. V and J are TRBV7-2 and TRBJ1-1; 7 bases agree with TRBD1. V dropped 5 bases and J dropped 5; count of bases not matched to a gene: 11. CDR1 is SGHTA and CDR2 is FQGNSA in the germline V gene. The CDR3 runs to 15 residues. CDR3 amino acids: CASSTRQGRGTEAFF. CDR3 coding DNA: TGTGCCAGCAGCACCCGACAGGGCCGCGGGACTGAAGCTTTCTTT.

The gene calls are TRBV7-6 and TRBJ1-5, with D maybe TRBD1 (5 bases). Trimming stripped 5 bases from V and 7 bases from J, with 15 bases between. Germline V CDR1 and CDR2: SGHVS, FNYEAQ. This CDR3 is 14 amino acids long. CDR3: CASSPLMDIQPQHF. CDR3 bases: TGTGCCAGCAGCCCCTTGATGGACATCCAGCCCCAGCATTTT.

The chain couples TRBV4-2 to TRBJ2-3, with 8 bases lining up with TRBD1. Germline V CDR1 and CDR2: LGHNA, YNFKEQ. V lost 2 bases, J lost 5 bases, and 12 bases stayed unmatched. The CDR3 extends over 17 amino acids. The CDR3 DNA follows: TGTGCCAGCAGCCAAAAGACACGACAGGGGCCGGAAGATACGCAGTATTTT. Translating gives CASSQKTRQGPEDTQYF.

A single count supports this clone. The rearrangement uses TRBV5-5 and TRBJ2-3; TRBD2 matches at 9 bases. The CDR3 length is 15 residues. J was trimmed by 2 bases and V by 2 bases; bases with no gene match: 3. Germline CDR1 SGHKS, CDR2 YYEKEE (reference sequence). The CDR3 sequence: CASSLLAGLTDTQYF. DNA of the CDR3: TGTGCCAGCAGCTTACTAGCGGGCCTCACAGATACGCAGTATTTT. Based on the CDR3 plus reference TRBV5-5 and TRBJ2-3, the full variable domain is DAGVTQSPTHLIKTRGQQVTLRCSPISGHKSVSWYQQVLGQGPQFIFQYYEKEERGRGNFPDRFSARQFPNYSSELNVNALLLGDSALYLCASSLLAGLTDTQYFGPGTRLTVL.

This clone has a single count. The DNA of the CDR3 is TGTGCCTGGAGTTCCTTTCCCCCGGGGGACTCTGGAAACACCATATATTTT. Amino acids: CAWSSFPPGDSGNTIYF. This chain connects TRBV30 to TRBJ1-3; tentatively, D is TRBD1 (5 bases). CDR3 size: 17 residues. V was cut by 2 bases and J by 0 bases, with 17 bases left in between. CDR1 is GTSNPN and CDR2 is SVGIG in the germline V gene (reference sequence).

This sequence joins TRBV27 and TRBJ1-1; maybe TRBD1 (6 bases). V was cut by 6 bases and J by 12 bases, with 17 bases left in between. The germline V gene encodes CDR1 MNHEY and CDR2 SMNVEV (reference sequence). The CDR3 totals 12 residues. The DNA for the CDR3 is TGTGCCAGCAGAGACAGGATCCAAACGACTTTCTTT. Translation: CASRDRIQTTFF.

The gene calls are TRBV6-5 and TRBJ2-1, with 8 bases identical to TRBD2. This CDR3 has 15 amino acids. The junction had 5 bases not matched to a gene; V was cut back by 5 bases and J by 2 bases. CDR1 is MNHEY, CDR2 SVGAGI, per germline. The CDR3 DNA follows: TGTGCCAGCAGTAGAGTAGCGGGACCCTACAATGAGCAGTTCTTC. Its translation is CASSRVAGPYNEQFF.

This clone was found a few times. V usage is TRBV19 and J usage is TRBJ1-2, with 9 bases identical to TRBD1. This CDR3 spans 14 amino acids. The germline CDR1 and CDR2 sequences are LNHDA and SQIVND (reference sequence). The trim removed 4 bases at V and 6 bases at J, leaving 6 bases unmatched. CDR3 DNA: TGTGCCAGTAGTACCCCCGGGACAGGGAATGGCTACACCTTC. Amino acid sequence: CASSTPGTGNGYTF.

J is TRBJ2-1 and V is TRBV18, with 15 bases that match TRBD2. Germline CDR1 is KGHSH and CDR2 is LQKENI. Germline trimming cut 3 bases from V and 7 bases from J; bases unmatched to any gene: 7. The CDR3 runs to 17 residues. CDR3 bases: TGTGCCAGCTCACCTCGGACTAGCGGGAGGGCCGTTAATGAGCAGTTCTTC. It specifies CASSPRTSGRAVNEQFF.

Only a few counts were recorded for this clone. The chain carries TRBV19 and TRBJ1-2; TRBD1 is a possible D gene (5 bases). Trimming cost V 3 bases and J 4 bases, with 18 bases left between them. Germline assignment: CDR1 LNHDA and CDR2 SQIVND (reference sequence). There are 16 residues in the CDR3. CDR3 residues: CASSMGGAGPLYGYTF. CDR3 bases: TGTGCCAGTAGTATGGGAGGGGCAGGCCCCCTCTATGGCTACACCTTC.

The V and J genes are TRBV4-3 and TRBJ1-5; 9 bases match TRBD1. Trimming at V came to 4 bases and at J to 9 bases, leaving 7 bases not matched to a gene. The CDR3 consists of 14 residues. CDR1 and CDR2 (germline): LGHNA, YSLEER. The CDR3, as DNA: TGCGCCAGCAGCCTCGGGACAGGGAGGCCGCCCCAGCATTTT. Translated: CASSLGTGRPPQHF.

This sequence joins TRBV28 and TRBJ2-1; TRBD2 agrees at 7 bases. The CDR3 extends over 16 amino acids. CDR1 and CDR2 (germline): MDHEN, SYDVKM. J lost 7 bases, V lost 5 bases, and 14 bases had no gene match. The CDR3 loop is CASSPVSGTNNNEQFF. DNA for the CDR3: TGTGCCAGCAGTCCCGTGAGCGGGACCAATAATAATGAGCAGTTCTTC.

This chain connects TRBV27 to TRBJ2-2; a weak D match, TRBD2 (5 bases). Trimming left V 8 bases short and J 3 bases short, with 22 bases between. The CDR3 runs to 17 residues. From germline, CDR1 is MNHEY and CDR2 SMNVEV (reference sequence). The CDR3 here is CASLHRGVTRDTGELFF. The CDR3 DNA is TGTGCCAGCTTACACCGGGGAGTTACTAGGGACACCGGGGAGCTGTTTTTT.

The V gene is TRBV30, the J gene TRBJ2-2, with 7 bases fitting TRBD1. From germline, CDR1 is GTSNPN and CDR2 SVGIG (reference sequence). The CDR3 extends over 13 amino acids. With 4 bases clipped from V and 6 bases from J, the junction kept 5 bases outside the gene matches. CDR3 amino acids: CAWNQGVSGELFF. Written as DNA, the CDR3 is TGTGCCTGGAACCAGGGGGTTTCCGGGGAGCTGTTTTTT.

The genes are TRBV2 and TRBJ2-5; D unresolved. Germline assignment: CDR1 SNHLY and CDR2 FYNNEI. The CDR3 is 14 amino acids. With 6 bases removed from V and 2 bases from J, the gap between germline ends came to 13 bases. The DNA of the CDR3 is TGTGCCAGCAGCCCTACACAGAGACAAGAGACCCAGTACTTC. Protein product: CASSPTQRQETQYF. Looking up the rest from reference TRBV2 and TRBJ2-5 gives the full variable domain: EPEVTQTPSHQVTQMGQEVILRCVPISNHLYFYWYRQILGQKVEFLVSFYNNEISEKSEIFDDQFSVERPDGSNFTLKIRSTKLEDSAMYFCASSPTQRQETQYFGPGTRLLVL.